Listed below are T cell receptor beta chains from one sample, sequenced in a study of cytomegalovirus exposure and HLA in healthy donors. Repertoires were generated with immunoSEQ multiplex PCR, while TCRdb's copy carries only in-frame clones and drops some. The sample has fewer than 200,000 clones, around 79% seen once. Sequencing input: PBMCs. The source of these receptors is a male donor in good health and CMV-seropositive. CDR3s include the opening cysteine and the closing phenylalanine or tryptophan. The D gene is left open where the match is weak. Part of the rows lack a size; the others show once, few, many or a class for expanded clones.

J gene: TRBJ2-7
D gene: .
clone size: .
V gene: TRBV5-1
CDR3 DNA: TGCGCCAGCAGCCGAGGGCAGTCTTCCTACGAGCAGTACTTC
CDR3 protein: CASSRGQSSYEQYF

J gene: TRBJ1-6
D gene: .
clone size: .
V gene: TRBV5-1
CDR3 DNA: TGCGCCAGCAGCTTGGGTGGCAGGGCCAATAATTCACCCCTCCACTTT
CDR3 protein: CASSLGGRANNSPLHF

J gene: TRBJ1-2
D gene: .
clone size: few
V gene: TRBV29-1
CDR3 DNA: TGCAGCGCCCCGACATCTCAGGGAAGTAGCTATGGCTACACCTTC
CDR3 protein: CSAPTSQGSSYGYTF

J gene: TRBJ2-1
D gene: TRBD1
clone size: .
V gene: TRBV5-1
CDR3 DNA: TGCGCCAGCAGCCCGTCCGGGACAGGGGTCTACAATGAGCAGTTCTTC
CDR3 protein: CASSPSGTGVYNEQFF

J gene: TRBJ2-7
D gene: TRBD1
clone size: .
V gene: TRBV6-5
CDR3 DNA: TGTGCCAGCAGTTACTCGGGACAGGGGGCGGGGGGCGAGCAGTACTTC
CDR3 protein: CASSYSGQGAGGEQYF

J gene: TRBJ2-7
D gene: TRBD1
clone size: few
V gene: TRBV5-1
CDR3 DNA: TGCGCCAGCACCTCCGGACAGGGGTCCCACGAGCAGTACTTC
CDR3 protein: CASTSGQGSHEQYF

J gene: TRBJ2-5
D gene: TRBD1
clone size: few
V gene: TRBV6-5
CDR3 DNA: TGTGCCAGCAGGCGGGACAGGGAAGCAGAGACCCAGTACTTC
CDR3 protein: CASRRDREAETQYF

J gene: TRBJ1-1
D gene: .
clone size: .
V gene: TRBV4-2
CDR3 DNA: TGTGCCAGCAGCCGGTCGACAGAGAACACTGAAGCTTTCTTT
CDR3 protein: CASSRSTENTEAFF

J gene: TRBJ1-4
D gene: .
clone size: .
V gene: TRBV2
CDR3 DNA: TGTGCCAGCATTCCAATGACAGGACCTAATGAAAAACTGTTTTTT
CDR3 protein: CASIPMTGPNEKLFF

J gene: TRBJ2-3
D gene: .
clone size: .
V gene: TRBV5-1
CDR3 DNA: TGCGCCAGCAGCCCCGGTAAAGAGATTGATACGCAGTATTTT
CDR3 protein: CASSPGKEIDTQYF

J gene: TRBJ2-5
D gene: TRBD2
clone size: .
V gene: TRBV7-2
CDR3 DNA: TGTGCCAGCAGCTTAGTGGGCGGGGGGGCCCCTGAGACCCAGTACTTC
CDR3 protein: CASSLVGGGAPETQYF

J gene: TRBJ2-2
D gene: .
clone size: .
V gene: TRBV12-2
CDR3 DNA: TGTGCAAGTCGCTTAAGGGGCCTTGAAGGGACCGGGGAGCTGTTTTTT
CDR3 protein: CASRLRGLEGTGELFF

J gene: TRBJ1-4
D gene: .
clone size: .
V gene: TRBV19
CDR3 DNA: TGTGCCAGTAGTTCGGTGACACGGTGGGAAAAACTGTTTTTT
CDR3 protein: CASSSVTRWEKLFF

J gene: TRBJ2-1
D gene: .
clone size: .
V gene: TRBV19
CDR3 DNA: TGTGCCAGTAGCCCTAGCCCCCAAGCGGTTGAGCAGTTCTTC
CDR3 protein: CASSPSPQAVEQFF

J gene: TRBJ2-7
D gene: TRBD1
clone size: once
V gene: TRBV5-1
CDR3 DNA: TGCGCCAGCAGCTTGGCTAAGGGACAGGGACTCGTCAGGACCTACGAGCAGTACTTC
CDR3 protein: CASSLAKGQGLVRTYEQYF

J gene: TRBJ2-1
D gene: .
clone size: .
V gene: TRBV5-1
CDR3 DNA: TGCGCCAGCAGCTTGCAGGGGAGGGGCAATGAGCAGTTCTTC
CDR3 protein: CASSLQGRGNEQFF

J gene: TRBJ1-1
D gene: .
clone size: .
V gene: TRBV19
CDR3 DNA: TGTGCCAGTAGTCCCGCGGCGGGATGGGCTGAAGCTTTCTTT
CDR3 protein: CASSPAAGWAEAFF

J gene: TRBJ1-5
D gene: TRBD1
clone size: .
V gene: TRBV19
CDR3 DNA: TGTGCCAGTAGTATAGGTCCAGGACAGGGGCGTCAGCCCCAGCATTTT
CDR3 protein: CASSIGPGQGRQPQHF

J gene: TRBJ1-1
D gene: .
clone size: .
V gene: TRBV6-6
CDR3 DNA: TGTGCCAGCAGAGGGGTTACTGAAGCTTTCTTT
CDR3 protein: CASRGVTEAFF

J gene: TRBJ1-2
D gene: .
clone size: .
V gene: TRBV2
CDR3 DNA: TGTGCCAGCAGAAACGGGGGCTACACCTTC
CDR3 protein: CASRNGGYTF

J gene: TRBJ2-6
D gene: TRBD1
clone size: .
V gene: TRBV6-1
CDR3 DNA: TGTGCCAGCAGGGCAGGGGGCTCTGGGGCCAACGTCCTGACTTTC
CDR3 protein: CASRAGGSGANVLTF

J gene: TRBJ1-2
D gene: TRBD1
clone size: once
V gene: TRBV6-5
CDR3 DNA: TGTGCCAGCTTGGCCGGGACAGACTATGGCTACACCTTC
CDR3 protein: CASLAGTDYGYTF